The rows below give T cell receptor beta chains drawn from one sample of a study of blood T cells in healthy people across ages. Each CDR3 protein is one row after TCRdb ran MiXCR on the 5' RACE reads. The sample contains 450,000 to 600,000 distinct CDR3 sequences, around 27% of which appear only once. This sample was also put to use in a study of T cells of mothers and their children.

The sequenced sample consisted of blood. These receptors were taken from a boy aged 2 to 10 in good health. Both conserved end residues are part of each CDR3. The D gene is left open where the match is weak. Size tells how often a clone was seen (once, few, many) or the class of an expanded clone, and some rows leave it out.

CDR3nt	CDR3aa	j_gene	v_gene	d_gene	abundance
TGTGCCAGCAGCCAAGAGGGCAGGGAGAACAATCAGCCCCAGCATTTT	CASSQEGRENNQPQHF	TRBJ1-5	TRBV4-2	.	.
TGTGCCAGCAGTGAGGAGGGGCTAGCGAACACCGGGGAGCTGTTTTTT	CASSEEGLANTGELFF	TRBJ2-2	TRBV2	.	.
TGTGCCAGCAGCCAAGTCGTAGCGGCCGCTTACGAGCAGTACTTC	CASSQVVAAAYEQYF	TRBJ2-7	TRBV4-2	.	few
TGTGCCAGCAGTTACTCGACAGGAGGAGAAAAACTGTTTTTT	CASSYSTGGEKLFF	TRBJ1-4	TRBV6-5	.	.
TGCGCCAGCAGCCAAGAGAGGAGGGAACGAGGAGCTTTCTTT	CASSQERRERGAFF	TRBJ1-1	TRBV4-1	.	once
TGTGCCAGCAGCGTAGCTCCCGACAGGTCGCTATCCTACGAGCGGTACTTC	CASSVAPDRSLSYERYF	TRBJ2-7	TRBV9	.	.
TGTGCCAGCAGCTTAGCCGACTCTTCCGACGAGCAGTACTTC	CASSLADSSDEQYF	TRBJ2-7	TRBV7-6	.	.
TGTGCCAGCAGTTACCAGGGGGCTTCCGGTGGCTACACCTTC	CASSYQGASGGYTF	TRBJ1-2	TRBV25-1	TRBD1	.
TGTGCCATCAGCCGGACTAGCGGGTACCAAGAGACCCAGTACTTC	CAISRTSGYQETQYF	TRBJ2-5	TRBV10-3	TRBD2	few
TGTGCCATCAGTGAGGCAGGGACTAGCGGGATACCCTACGAGCAGCACTTC	CAISEAGTSGIPYEQHF	TRBJ2-7	TRBV10-3	TRBD2	.
TGCGCCAGCAGCTTCGGACAAGCTTCCGGGGAGCTGTTTTTT	CASSFGQASGELFF	TRBJ2-2	TRBV5-1	.	.
TGTGCCAGCAGTGACCCGAATTGTGGTGCAACTAATGAAAAACTGTTTTTT	CASSDPNCGATNEKLFF	TRBJ1-4	TRBV6-4	.	.
TGTGCCAGCAGTTTATCTGGGCCCGGGGAGACCCAGTACTTC	CASSLSGPGETQYF	TRBJ2-5	TRBV28	.	once
TGTGCCAGCAGTTACGTCAAAGGGTCCCAGGAGCAGTTCTTC	CASSYVKGSQEQFF	TRBJ2-1	TRBV6-2/TRBV6-3	.	.
TGTGCCAGCAGCGTAGACGTTAGCAATCAGCCCCAGCATTTT	CASSVDVSNQPQHF	TRBJ1-5	TRBV9	.	few
TGTGCCAGCAGCTTCAGACAGGGGGCACCGGACTACGAGCAGTACTTC	CASSFRQGAPDYEQYF	TRBJ2-7	TRBV7-8	TRBD1	.
TGTGCCAGCAGCATCCACGCCGGGACAAATGGAAAACTGTTTTTT	CASSIHAGTNGKLFF	TRBJ1-4	TRBV6-1	.	once
TGCAGTGCTAATCTTGGGGTTGGAGGCTACACCTTC	CSANLGVGGYTF	TRBJ1-2	TRBV20-1	.	many
TGTGCCAGCAGCTTAGAGGTGGGAGGGGGCGCGGGGAATGAGCAGTTCTTC	CASSLEVGGGAGNEQFF	TRBJ2-1	TRBV7-6	.	few
TGTGCCAGCAGTGACGACAGGCGCTCCTACGAGCAGTACTTC	CASSDDRRSYEQYF	TRBJ2-7	TRBV6-1	.	.
TGTGCCAGCAGTGACTACGACAGGGACTCTGGCTACACCTTC	CASSDYDRDSGYTF	TRBJ1-2	TRBV25-1	TRBD1	few
TGTGCCAGCAGCTTAGTGTGGGAGCGGTCCTACAATGAGCAGTTCTTC	CASSLVWERSYNEQFF	TRBJ2-1	TRBV7-2	.	.
TGTGCCAGCAACCCGCAGGGGCGAGGGGGCTACACCTTC	CASNPQGRGGYTF	TRBJ1-2	TRBV12-3/TRBV12-4	.	few
TGTGCCAGCAGCCCGACTAGCATGGCCGGGGAGCTGTTTTTT	CASSPTSMAGELFF	TRBJ2-2	TRBV6-5	TRBD2	few
TGTGCCAGCAGCGTATTCCTTACTAGCTTTGAGCAGTTCTTC	CASSVFLTSFEQFF	TRBJ2-1	TRBV9	.	.
TGTGCCAGCAGCTCCAGCAGGTTTACCGCAGATACGCAGTATTTT	CASSSSRFTADTQYF	TRBJ2-3	TRBV11-3	.	few
TGCAGCGCCCTCATGAGAGGGCATGAGACCCAGTACTTC	CSALMRGHETQYF	TRBJ2-5	TRBV29-1	.	few
TGTGCCATCAGTGAAACTTGGGGGCCCCAGCATTTT	CAISETWGPQHF	TRBJ1-5	TRBV10-3	.	few
TGCGGTGCTATAGACGGGACCGAGGCGGAGACCCAGTACTTC	CGAIDGTEAETQYF	TRBJ2-5	TRBV20-1	.	few
TGCAGTGCTAGGTCCGGGAGGGGGTTGGAGACCCAGTACTTC	CSARSGRGLETQYF	TRBJ2-5	TRBV20-1	TRBD2	once
TGTGCCAGCCAGGCGGGGAACACTGAAGTTTTCTTT	CASQAGNTEVFF	TRBJ1-1	TRBV6-6	.	.
TGCAGCGTTACACAGGGGGTCGGTGGCTACACCTTC	CSVTQGVGGYTF	TRBJ1-2	TRBV29-1	TRBD1	.
TGCAGTGCTAGGGACTTGATCGGCGGGGAGCTGTTTTTT	CSARDLIGGELFF	TRBJ2-2	TRBV20-1	.	.
TGTGCCACCAGCAGAGGAGGGACTAGCGGGGTCTACAATGAGCAGTTCTTC	CATSRGGTSGVYNEQFF	TRBJ2-1	TRBV15	TRBD2	few
TGTGCCAGCAGTTTATCCCCCGGTTTTGGGGCCCTGGATCAGCCCCAGCATTTT	CASSLSPGFGALDQPQHF	TRBJ1-5	TRBV28	.	few
TGTGCCAGCGGGTTAGGAGGCAATGGCTACACCTTC	CASGLGGNGYTF	TRBJ1-2	TRBV27	.	.
TGTGCCAGCAGACTGCGAAGCGGGAGACCGTACACCGGGGAGCTGTTTTTT	CASRLRSGRPYTGELFF	TRBJ2-2	TRBV5-5	TRBD2	few
TGCGCCAGCGCCTTCGGGACAGGCTACAATGAGCAGTTCTTC	CASAFGTGYNEQFF	TRBJ2-1	TRBV23-1	TRBD1	few
TGCGCCAGCAGCTGGCAGTCCGGAAATAGGGAGACCCAGTACTTC	CASSWQSGNRETQYF	TRBJ2-5	TRBV5-1	.	.
TGTGCCAGCAGCCGGACAGTAACCCTTACAACTAATGAAAAACTGTTTTTT	CASSRTVTLTTNEKLFF	TRBJ1-4	TRBV14	.	.
TGTGCCAGCAGCTTCGCGGGGTTTCAGGACAATGAGCAGTTCTTC	CASSFAGFQDNEQFF	TRBJ2-1	TRBV7-2	.	few
TGCGCCAGCAGCCCTCCACAGACTAGCGGGGGGCCGACCCGCACAGATACGCAGTATTTT	CASSPPQTSGGPTRTDTQYF	TRBJ2-3	TRBV4-1	TRBD2	many
TGCAGTGCTAGGACAGGGATCGATGAGCAGTTCTTC	CSARTGIDEQFF	TRBJ2-1	TRBV20-1	TRBD1	.
TGTGCCAGCAGTCCAGACAGGGGCGCGGAGACCCAGTACTTC	CASSPDRGAETQYF	TRBJ2-5	TRBV12-3/TRBV12-4	TRBD1	.
TGTGCCAGCTCCCTGACAGCATTCAATTCACCCCTCCACTTT	CASSLTAFNSPLHF	TRBJ1-6	TRBV12-3/TRBV12-4	.	.
TGTGCCAGCAGACCTACAGAGCACAATGAGCAGTTCTTC	CASRPTEHNEQFF	TRBJ2-1	TRBV7-9	.	.
TGTGCCAGCAGCCCCGCCGGGACTAGCAACGAGCAGTACTTC	CASSPAGTSNEQYF	TRBJ2-7	TRBV7-2	TRBD2	.
TGTGCCAGCAGCTTAGAGTCGGTTTGGACAGGGCAAGAGACCCAGTACTTC	CASSLESVWTGQETQYF	TRBJ2-5	TRBV11-2	TRBD1	.
TGTGCCAGTAGTTTTGACTCTGGAAACACCATATATTTT	CASSFDSGNTIYF	TRBJ1-3	TRBV2	.	.
TGTGCTAGTGTCGATGGCTACACCTTC	CASVDGYTF	TRBJ1-2	TRBV12-5	.	.
TGTGCCAGCAGCCAAGCCGAAGGGGGCCCCTACGAGCAGTACTTC	CASSQAEGGPYEQYF	TRBJ2-7	TRBV4-2	TRBD1	.
TGTGCCAGCAGCTGGGTAGGCGAGGGCACTGAAGCTTTCTTT	CASSWVGEGTEAFF	TRBJ1-1	TRBV12-3/TRBV12-4	.	once
TGTGCCAGCAGTCAGGGACAGGGCTTTTCGTACGAGCAGTACTTC	CASSQGQGFSYEQYF	TRBJ2-7	TRBV6-5	TRBD1	few
TGTGCCTGGAGTCCGCGGGACGCAAGACTCGCCTTC	CAWSPRDARLAF	TRBJ1-2	TRBV30	.	.
TGTGCCAGCAGTGGCAGGGAGAGCTCCTACAATGAGCAGTTCTTC	CASSGRESSYNEQFF	TRBJ2-1	TRBV2	.	.
TGTGCCTGGAGACTAGCGGGGACCGGGGAGCTGTTTTTT	CAWRLAGTGELFF	TRBJ2-2	TRBV30	TRBD2	.
TGTGCCAGTAGTATCTCGGGGCAGCTGATTTACGAGCAGTACTTC	CASSISGQLIYEQYF	TRBJ2-7	TRBV19	.	.
TGTGCCAGCAGCCAAGATCTGAGGAGCACAGATACGCAGTATTTT	CASSQDLRSTDTQYF	TRBJ2-3	TRBV3-1	.	few